This TCR beta chain came from a study of T cells in Graves' hyperthyroidism and ophthalmopathy. This CDR3 has 14 residues. Germline trimming cut 8 bases from V and 2 bases from J; bases unmatched to any gene: 9. The germline CDR1 and CDR2 sequences are SGHVS and FQNEAQ. The TCR beta CDR3 regions underwent amplification using RNA transcripts as the source. Initially, a first-round RT-PCR of the TCR CDR3 employed the HTBI primer set. One entry per CDR3 protein results from TCRdb running MiXCR on the multiplex PCR reads. In the table there are 600,000 or so distinct CDR3 sequences, roughly 15% of which are singletons. Study results and limitations: Before onset, ophthalmopathy was predicted by the model a median around 6.5 months earlier. In blood, most of the thyroid clonotypes expanded above 0.001 were also present.

This clonotype was counted ten times or more. The antigen remains unidentified. These patients, aged 18 to 65, had recently diagnosed hyperthyroidism lasting under 2 months. Based on clinical symptoms, serum thyroxine and TRAb, thyroid ultrasound and orbital computed tomography, diagnoses were reached. The sample comprised blood. The chain is built from TRBV7-8 and TRBJ2-7, with 7 bases identical to TRBD2. The TCR was taken from a woman aged 25 to 45 with Graves' hyperthyroidism. The CDR3 sequence is CASGPRGGPYEQYF. In DNA, the CDR3 is TGTGCCAGCGGTCCTCGCGGGGGACCCTACGAGCAGTACTTC.